The rows below give T cell receptor beta chains drawn from one sample of a study of CD4+ T cells in melanoma. Using immunoSEQ multiplex PCR, the repertoire was profiled, and TCRdb retains in-frame clones only, with some absent. The data show about 7,100 clones, with about 56% seen just once and about a sixth held by the top ten. Material for sequencing was cells from a culture (not recorded whether cultured in vitro). These receptors were collected from a human donor with melanoma. CDR3s include the opening cysteine and the closing phenylalanine or tryptophan. Each record gives: clone size, J gene, V gene, D gene, CDR3 protein, CDR3 DNA. D genes are given only for firm matches. Not all rows give a size; the values are once, few, many and, for expanded clones, a class.

NA TRBJ2-1 TRBV9 TRBD2 CASSLAGGPRNEQFF TGTGCCAGCAGCCTAGCGGGGGGGCCCCGCAATGAGCAGTTCTTC
NA TRBJ1-5 TRBV28 NA CASLAPLGRGVGNQPQHF TGTGCCAGCTTAGCCCCCCTCGGCCGGGGGGTTGGCAATCAGCCCCAGCATTTT
NA TRBJ1-2 TRBV11-2 TRBD1 CASSRPGTGSKAMSGYTF TGTGCCAGCAGCCGCCCCGGGACAGGGTCTAAGGCTATGAGCGGCTACACCTTC
few TRBJ1-4 TRBV18 TRBD1 CASSPDRGGEKLFF TGTGCCAGCTCACCAGACAGGGGTGGTGAAAAACTGTTTTTT
NA TRBJ2-2 TRBV10-2 NA CASSGGSGRPGELFF TGCGCCAGCAGTGGGGGTTCCGGGAGACCCGGGGAGCTGTTTTTT
few TRBJ2-7 TRBV6-5 NA CASSGTLDSEQYF TGTGCCAGCAGTGGGACCCTTGATAGTGAGCAGTACTTC
NA TRBJ2-3 TRBV9 NA CASSPRWGTDTQYF TGTGCCAGCAGCCCGCGTTGGGGCACAGATACGCAGTATTTT
NA TRBJ2-7 TRBV2 NA CASKAGVTYEQYF TGTGCCAGCAAGGCAGGGGTGACCTACGAGCAGTACTTC
few TRBJ1-1 TRBV30 NA CAWRTQGPTEAFF TGTGCCTGGCGGACACAGGGACCCACTGAAGCTTTCTTT
few TRBJ1-3 TRBV27 TRBD1 CASSGDRAGNTIYF TGTGCCAGCAGTGGGGACAGGGCGGGAAACACCATATATTTT
NA TRBJ1-1 TRBV2 NA CASRAGYLGLNTEAFF TGTGCCAGTCGAGCAGGGTATTTGGGATTGAACACTGAAGCTTTCTTT
medium-sized TRBJ1-1 TRBV30 TRBD1 CAWSRQGTEAFF TGTGCCTGGAGCAGACAGGGGACTGAAGCTTTCTTT
NA TRBJ1-1 TRBV7-9 NA CASRRQDTEAFF TGTGCCAGCAGGCGGCAGGACACTGAAGCTTTCTTT
few TRBJ1-5 TRBV6-1 NA CASSELGPPQHF TGTGCCAGCAGTGAATTAGGGCCGCCCCAGCATTTT
few TRBJ2-3 TRBV7-3 NA CASSLFSGGKSTDTQYF TGTGCCAGCAGCTTATTTTCGGGCGGGAAAAGCACAGATACGCAGTATTTT
NA TRBJ2-1 TRBV5-4 NA CASSPHGTSSYNEQFF TGTGCCAGCAGCCCCCACGGGACCTCCTCCTACAATGAGCAGTTCTTC
NA TRBJ2-2 TRBV25-1 TRBD1 CASSDLGTVNTGELFF TGTGCCAGCAGTGACCTCGGGACAGTTAACACCGGGGAGCTGTTTTTT
NA TRBJ2-5 TRBV6-1 TRBD1 CASSDMTGGAETQYF TGTGCCAGCAGTGATATGACAGGGGGCGCGGAGACCCAGTACTTC
NA TRBJ1-2 TRBV5-1 NA CASSLKSREEYGYTF TGCGCCAGCAGCTTAAAGTCCCGTGAGGAATATGGCTACACCTTC
NA TRBJ1-4 TRBV21-1 NA CASSSLDGCNEKLFF TGTGCCAGCAGCAGCCTGGACGGTTGTAATGAAAAACTGTTTTTT
once TRBJ2-7 TRBV6-5 NA CASSATGIEQYF TGTGCCAGCAGCGCCACAGGGATAGAGCAGTACTTC
NA TRBJ1-1 TRBV5-4 NA CASSLMGGSTEAFF TGTGCCAGCAGCTTGATGGGGGGTAGCACTGAAGCTTTCTTT
NA TRBJ2-1 TRBV10-2 NA CASSVGGRIYNEQFF TGCGCCAGCAGTGTAGGGGGACGGATTTACAATGAGCAGTTCTTC
NA TRBJ1-1 TRBV30 NA CAWSPRGRLPNTEAFF TGTGCCTGGAGCCCGCGGGGGCGACTCCCGAACACTGAAGCTTTCTTT
medium-sized TRBJ1-2 TRBV25-1 TRBD1 CASARTGIYGYTF TGTGCCAGCGCGAGGACAGGGATCTATGGCTACACCTTC
NA TRBJ1-2 TRBV6-6 NA CASSSDTVYGYTF TGTGCCAGCAGTTCGGACACCGTCTATGGCTACACCTTC
few TRBJ1-6 TRBV5-1 NA CASSFNVNSPLHF TGCGCCAGCAGCTTTAACGTAAATTCACCCCTCCACTTT
few TRBJ1-4 TRBV2 NA CASSDFEKLFF TGTGCCAGCAGTGATTTCGAAAAACTGTTTTTT
few TRBJ1-2 TRBV5-1 NA CASSSGPNYGYTF TGCGCCAGCAGCTCAGGGCCTAACTATGGCTACACCTTC
few TRBJ1-6 TRBV5-1 NA CASSLAFLQGGSPLHF TGCGCCAGCAGCTTGGCCTTTTTACAGGGCGGTTCACCCCTCCACTTT
NA TRBJ2-1 TRBV7-7 NA CASSPQAHSYNEQFF TGTGCTAGCAGCCCCCAAGCCCATTCCTACAATGAGCAGTTCTTC
NA TRBJ2-2 TRBV30 NA CAWSVQTGELFF TGTGCCTGGAGTGTACAAACCGGGGAGCTGTTTTTT
NA TRBJ2-2 TRBV5-1 TRBD1 CASSTRTGYTGELFF TGCGCCAGCAGCACAAGGACAGGATACACCGGGGAGCTGTTTTTT
NA TRBJ2-1 TRBV5-1 TRBD2 CASRLAGGTYNEQFF TGCGCCAGCAGACTAGCGGGGGGGACCTACAATGAGCAGTTCTTC
NA TRBJ2-1 TRBV4-1 TRBD2 CASSQRGVYNEQFF TGCGCCAGCAGCCAGCGGGGGGTCTACAATGAGCAGTTCTTC